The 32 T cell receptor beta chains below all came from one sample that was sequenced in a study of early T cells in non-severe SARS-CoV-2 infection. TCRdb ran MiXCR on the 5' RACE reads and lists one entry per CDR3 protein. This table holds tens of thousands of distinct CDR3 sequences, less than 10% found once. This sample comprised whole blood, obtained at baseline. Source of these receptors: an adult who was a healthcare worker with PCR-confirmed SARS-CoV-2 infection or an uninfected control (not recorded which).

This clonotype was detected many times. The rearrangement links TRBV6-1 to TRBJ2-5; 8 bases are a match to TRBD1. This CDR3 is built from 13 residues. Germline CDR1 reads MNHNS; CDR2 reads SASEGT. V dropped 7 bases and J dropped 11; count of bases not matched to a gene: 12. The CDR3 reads CASKVGTGLAQYF. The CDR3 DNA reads TGTGCCAGCAAGGTTGGGACAGGACTCGCTCAGTACTTC.

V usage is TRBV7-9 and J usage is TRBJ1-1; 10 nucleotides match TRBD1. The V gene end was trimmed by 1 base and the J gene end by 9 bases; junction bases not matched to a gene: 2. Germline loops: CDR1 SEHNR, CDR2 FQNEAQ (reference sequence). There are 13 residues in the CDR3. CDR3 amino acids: CASSLGQGAKAFF. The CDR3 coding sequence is TGTGCCAGCAGCTTAGGACAGGGGGCTAAAGCTTTCTTT.

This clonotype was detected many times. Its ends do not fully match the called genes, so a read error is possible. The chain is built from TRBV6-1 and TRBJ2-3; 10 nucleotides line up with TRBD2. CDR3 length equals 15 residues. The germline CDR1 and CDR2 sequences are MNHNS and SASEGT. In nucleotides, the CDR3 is TGTGCCAGCAGTGAACGGAAAGTAGTGGGACTAGCGAATGGTTTT. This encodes CASSERKVVGLANGF.

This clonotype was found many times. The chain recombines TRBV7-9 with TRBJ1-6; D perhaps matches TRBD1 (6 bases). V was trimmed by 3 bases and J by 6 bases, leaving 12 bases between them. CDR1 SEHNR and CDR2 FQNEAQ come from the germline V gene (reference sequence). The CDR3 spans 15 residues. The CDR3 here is CASSFSGVGNSPLHF. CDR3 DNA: TGTGCCAGCAGCTTTTCAGGGGTCGGTAATTCACCCCTCCACTTT.

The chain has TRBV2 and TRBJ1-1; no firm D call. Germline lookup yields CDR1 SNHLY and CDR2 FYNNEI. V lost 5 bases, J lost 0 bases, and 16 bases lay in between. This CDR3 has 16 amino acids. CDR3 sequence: CASSRARGRMNTEAFF. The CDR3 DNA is TGTGCCAGCAGTAGAGCGCGTGGCAGAATGAACACTGAAGCTTTCTTT.

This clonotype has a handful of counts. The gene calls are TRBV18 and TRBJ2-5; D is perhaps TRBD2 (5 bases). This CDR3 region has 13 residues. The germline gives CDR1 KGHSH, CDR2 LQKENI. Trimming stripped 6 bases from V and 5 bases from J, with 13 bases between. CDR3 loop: CASSPTKVETQYF. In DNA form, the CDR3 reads TGTGCCAGCTCTCCGACTAAGGTCGAGACCCAGTACTTC.

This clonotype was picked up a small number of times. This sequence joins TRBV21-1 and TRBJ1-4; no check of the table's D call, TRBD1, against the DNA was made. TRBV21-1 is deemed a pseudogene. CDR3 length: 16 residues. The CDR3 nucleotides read TGTGCCAGCAGCAATGGACAGGGGACAACTAATGAAAAACTGTTTTTT. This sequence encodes CASSNGQGTTNEKLFF.

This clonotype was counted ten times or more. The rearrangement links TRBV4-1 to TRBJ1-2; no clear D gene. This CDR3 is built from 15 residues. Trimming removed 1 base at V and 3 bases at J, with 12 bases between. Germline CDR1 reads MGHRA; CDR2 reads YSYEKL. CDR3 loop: CASSQVSTEHYGYTF. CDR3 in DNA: TGCGCCAGCAGCCAAGTGTCTACAGAACACTATGGCTACACCTTC.

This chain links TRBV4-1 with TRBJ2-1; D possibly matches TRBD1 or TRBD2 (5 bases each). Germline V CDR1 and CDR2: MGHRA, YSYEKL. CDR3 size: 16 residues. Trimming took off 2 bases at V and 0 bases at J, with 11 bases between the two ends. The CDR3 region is CASSQPGPVSYNEQFF. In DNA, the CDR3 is TGCGCCAGCAGCCAACCGGGACCGGTCTCCTACAATGAGCAGTTCTTC.

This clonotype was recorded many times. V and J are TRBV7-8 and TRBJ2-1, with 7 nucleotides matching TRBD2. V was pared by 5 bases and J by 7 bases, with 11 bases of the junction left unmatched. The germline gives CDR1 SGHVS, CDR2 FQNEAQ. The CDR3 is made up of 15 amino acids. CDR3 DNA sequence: TGTGCCAGCAGCACCAGACTAGCCTGGAGGAATGAGCAGTTCTTC. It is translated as CASSTRLAWRNEQFF.

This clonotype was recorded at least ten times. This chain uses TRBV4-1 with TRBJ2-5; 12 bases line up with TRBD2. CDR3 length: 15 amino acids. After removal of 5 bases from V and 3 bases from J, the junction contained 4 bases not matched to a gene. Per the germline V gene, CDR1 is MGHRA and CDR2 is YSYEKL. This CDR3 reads CASSLRTSGEETQYF. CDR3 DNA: TGCGCCAGCAGCTTACGGACTAGCGGGGAAGAGACCCAGTACTTC.

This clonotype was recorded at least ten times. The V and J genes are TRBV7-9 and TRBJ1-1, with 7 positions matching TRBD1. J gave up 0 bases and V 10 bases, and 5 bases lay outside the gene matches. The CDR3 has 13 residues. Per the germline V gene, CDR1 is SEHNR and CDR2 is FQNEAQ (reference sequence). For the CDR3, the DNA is TGTGCCACCGAGACAGGGATGAACACTGAAGCTTTCTTT. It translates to CATETGMNTEAFF. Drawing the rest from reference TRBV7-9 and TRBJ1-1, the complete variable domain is DTGVSQNPRHKITKRGQNVTFRCDPISEHNRLYWYRQTLGQGPEFLTYFQNEAQLEKSRLLSDRFSAERPKGSFSTLEIQRTEQGDSAMYLCATETGMNTEAFFGQGTRLTVV.

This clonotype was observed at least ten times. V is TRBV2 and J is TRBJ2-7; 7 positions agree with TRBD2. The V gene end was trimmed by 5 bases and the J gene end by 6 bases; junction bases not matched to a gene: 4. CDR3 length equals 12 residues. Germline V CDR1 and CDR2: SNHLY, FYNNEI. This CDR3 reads CASSSGIGEQYF. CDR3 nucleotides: TGTGCCAGCAGTAGCGGGATTGGCGAGCAGTACTTC.

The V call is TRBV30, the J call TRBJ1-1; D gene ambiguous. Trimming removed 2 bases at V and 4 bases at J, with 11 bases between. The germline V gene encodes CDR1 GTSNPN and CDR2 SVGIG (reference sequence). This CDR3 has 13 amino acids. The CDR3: CAWSSGPVTEAFF. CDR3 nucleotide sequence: TGTGCCTGGAGTAGCGGTCCAGTCACTGAAGCTTTCTTT.

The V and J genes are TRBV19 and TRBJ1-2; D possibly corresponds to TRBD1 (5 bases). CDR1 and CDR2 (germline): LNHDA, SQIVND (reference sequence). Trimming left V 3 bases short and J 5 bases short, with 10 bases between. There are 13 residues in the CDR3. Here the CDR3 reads CASSIQTAYGYTF. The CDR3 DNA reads TGTGCCAGTAGTATCCAGACAGCGTATGGCTACACCTTC. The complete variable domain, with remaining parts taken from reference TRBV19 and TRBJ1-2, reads DGGITQSPKYLFRKEGQNVTLSCEQNLNHDAMYWYRQDPGQGLRLIYYSQIVNDFQKGDIAEGYSVSREKKESFPLTVTSAQKNPTAFYLCASSIQTAYGYTFGSGTRLTVV.

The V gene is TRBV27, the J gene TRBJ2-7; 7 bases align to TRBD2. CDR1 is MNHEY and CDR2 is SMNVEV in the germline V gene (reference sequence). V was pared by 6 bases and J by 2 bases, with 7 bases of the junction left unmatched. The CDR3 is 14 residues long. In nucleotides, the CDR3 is TGTGCCAGCAGAAAAAGGGAGGGACCCTACGAGCAGTACTTC. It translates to CASRKREGPYEQYF.

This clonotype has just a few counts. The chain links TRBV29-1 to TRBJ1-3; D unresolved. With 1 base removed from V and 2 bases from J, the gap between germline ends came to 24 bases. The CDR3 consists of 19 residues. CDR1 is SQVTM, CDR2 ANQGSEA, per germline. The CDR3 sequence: CSVEGVLNNQFPAGNTIYF. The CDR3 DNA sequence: TGCAGCGTTGAAGGGGTCCTTAATAACCAGTTTCCCGCTGGAAACACCATATATTTT.

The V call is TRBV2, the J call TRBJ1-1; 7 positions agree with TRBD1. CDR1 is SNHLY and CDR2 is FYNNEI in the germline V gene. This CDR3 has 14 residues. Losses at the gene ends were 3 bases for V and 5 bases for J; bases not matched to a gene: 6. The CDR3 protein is CASSDEGARTEAFF. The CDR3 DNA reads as TGTGCCAGCAGTGATGAGGGGGCGAGGACTGAAGCTTTCTTT.

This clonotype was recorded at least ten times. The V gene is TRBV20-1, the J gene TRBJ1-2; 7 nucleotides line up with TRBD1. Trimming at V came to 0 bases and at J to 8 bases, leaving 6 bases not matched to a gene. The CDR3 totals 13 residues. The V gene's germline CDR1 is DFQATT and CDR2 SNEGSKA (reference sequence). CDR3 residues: CSAREETGSGYTF. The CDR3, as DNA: TGCAGTGCTAGAGAGGAGACAGGGAGCGGCTACACCTTC.

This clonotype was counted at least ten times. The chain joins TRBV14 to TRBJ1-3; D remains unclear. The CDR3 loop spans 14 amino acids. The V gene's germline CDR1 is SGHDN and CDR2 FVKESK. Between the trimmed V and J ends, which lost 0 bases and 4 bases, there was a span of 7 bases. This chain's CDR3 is CASSQDLRGNTIYF. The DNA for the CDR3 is TGTGCCAGCAGCCAAGATCTTCGAGGAAACACCATATATTTT. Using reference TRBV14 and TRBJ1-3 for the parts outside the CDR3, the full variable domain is EAGVTQFPSHSVIEKGQTVTLRCDPISGHDNLYWYRRVMGKEIKFLLHFVKESKQDESGMPNNRFLAERTGGTYSTLKVQPAELEDSGVYFCASSQDLRGNTIYFGEGSWLTVV.

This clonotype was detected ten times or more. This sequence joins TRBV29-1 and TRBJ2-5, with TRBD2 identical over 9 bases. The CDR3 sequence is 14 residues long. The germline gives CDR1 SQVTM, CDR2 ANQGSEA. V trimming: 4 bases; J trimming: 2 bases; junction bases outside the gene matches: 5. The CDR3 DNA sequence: TGCAGCGTTGTTCTAGCGGGGACTCAAGAGACCCAGTACTTC. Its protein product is CSVVLAGTQETQYF.

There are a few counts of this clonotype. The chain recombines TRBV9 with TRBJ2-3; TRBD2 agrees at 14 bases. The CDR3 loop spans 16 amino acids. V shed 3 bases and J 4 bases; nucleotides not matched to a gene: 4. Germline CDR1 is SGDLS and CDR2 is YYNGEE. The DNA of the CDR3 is TGTGCCAGCAGCGGCGGACTAGCGGGAGGATCAGATACGCAGTATTTT. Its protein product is CASSGGLAGGSDTQYF. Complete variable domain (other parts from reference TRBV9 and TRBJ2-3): DSGVTQTPKHLITATGQRVTLRCSPRSGDLSVYWYQQSLDQGLQFLIQYYNGEERAKGNILERFSAQQFPDLHSELNLSSLELGDSALYFCASSGGLAGGSDTQYFGPGTRLTVL.

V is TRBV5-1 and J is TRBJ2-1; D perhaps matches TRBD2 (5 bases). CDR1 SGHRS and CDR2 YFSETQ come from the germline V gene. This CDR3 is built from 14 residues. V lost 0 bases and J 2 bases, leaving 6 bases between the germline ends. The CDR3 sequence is CASSLDGTYNEQFF. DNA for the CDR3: TGCGCCAGCAGCTTGGACGGGACCTACAATGAGCAGTTCTTC.

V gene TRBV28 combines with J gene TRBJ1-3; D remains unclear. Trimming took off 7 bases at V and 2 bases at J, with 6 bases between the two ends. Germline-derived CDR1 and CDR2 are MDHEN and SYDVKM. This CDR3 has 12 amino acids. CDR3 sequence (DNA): TGTGCCAGCACGATGGCTGGAAACACCATATATTTT. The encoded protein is CASTMAGNTIYF.

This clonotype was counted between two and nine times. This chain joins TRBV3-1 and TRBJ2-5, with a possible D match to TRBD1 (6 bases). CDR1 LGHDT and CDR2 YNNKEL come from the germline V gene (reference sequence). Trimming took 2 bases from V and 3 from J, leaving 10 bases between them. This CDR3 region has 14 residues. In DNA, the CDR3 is TGTGCCAGCAGCCAATTGGCAGGGGAAGAGACCCAGTACTTC. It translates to CASSQLAGEETQYF.

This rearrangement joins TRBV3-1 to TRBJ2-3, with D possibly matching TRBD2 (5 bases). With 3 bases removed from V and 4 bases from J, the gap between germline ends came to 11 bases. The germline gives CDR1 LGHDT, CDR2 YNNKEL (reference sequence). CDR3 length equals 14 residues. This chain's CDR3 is CASSHSAQADTQYF. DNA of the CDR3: TGTGCCAGCAGCCATAGCGCTCAGGCAGATACGCAGTATTTT.

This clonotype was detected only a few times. CDR3 sequence: CSASKSEHEQYF. In nucleotides, the CDR3 is TGCAGTGCTAGTAAAAGCGAGCACGAGCAGTACTTC. The V call is TRBV20-1, the J call TRBJ2-7, with no clear D. With 3 bases removed from V and 5 bases from J, the gap between germline ends came to 11 bases. The CDR3 length is 12 residues. Germline CDR1 and CDR2: DFQATT and SNEGSKA (reference sequence).

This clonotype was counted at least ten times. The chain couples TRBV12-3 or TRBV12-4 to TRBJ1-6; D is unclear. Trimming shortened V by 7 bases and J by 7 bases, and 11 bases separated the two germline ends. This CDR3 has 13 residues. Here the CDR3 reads CASTTGGNSPLHF. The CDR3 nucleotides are TGTGCCAGCACAACGGGAGGCAATTCACCCCTCCACTTT.

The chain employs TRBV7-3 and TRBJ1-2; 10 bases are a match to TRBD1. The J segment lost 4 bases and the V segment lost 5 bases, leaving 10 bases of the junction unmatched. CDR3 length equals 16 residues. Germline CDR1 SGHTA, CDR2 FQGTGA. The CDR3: CASSPIPGQGIYGYTF. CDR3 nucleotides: TGTGCCAGCAGCCCCATCCCGGGACAGGGGATCTATGGCTACACCTTC.

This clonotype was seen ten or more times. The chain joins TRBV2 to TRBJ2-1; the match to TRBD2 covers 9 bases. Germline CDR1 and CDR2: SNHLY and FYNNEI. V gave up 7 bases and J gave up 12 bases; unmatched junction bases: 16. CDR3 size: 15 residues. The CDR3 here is CASILGTSPFLRQFF. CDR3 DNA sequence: TGTGCCAGCATACTAGGGACTAGCCCCTTTTTGCGGCAGTTCTTC.

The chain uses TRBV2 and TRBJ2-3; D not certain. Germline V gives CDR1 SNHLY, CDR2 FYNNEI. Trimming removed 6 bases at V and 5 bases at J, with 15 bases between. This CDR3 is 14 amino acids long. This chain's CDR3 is CASSGWALGDTQYF. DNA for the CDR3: TGTGCCAGCAGCGGCTGGGCCCTGGGAGATACGCAGTATTTT.

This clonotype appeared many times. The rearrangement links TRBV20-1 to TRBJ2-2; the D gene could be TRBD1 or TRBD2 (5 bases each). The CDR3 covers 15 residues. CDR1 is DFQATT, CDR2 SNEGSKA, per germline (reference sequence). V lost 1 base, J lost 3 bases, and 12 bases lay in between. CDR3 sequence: CSARVGTGYTGELFF. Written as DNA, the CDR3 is TGCAGTGCTAGAGTCGGGACGGGCTACACCGGGGAGCTGTTTTTT.